This passage covers 6 T cell receptor beta chains from one sample sequenced in a study of shared clonotypes between healthy human individuals. Clones were sequenced by immunoSEQ multiplex PCR, and TCRdb holds only the in-frame ones, with some missing. In the table there are some 2 million clones, about 95% of which are singletons. CD45RO negativity and positive selection for CCR7 defined naive CD8 cells, a population that excluded terminally differentiated effector memory CD45RA+ cells. The sequenced sample consisted of naive CD8+ T cells sorted from blood. All receptors come from a man younger than 35 in good health.

For this clone: Different DNA sequences within this sample yield the same CDR3. The chain carries TRBV19 and TRBJ2-7; D may correspond to TRBD1 or TRBD2 (5 bases each). V shed 6 bases and J shed 2 bases, with 11 bases lying between them. The CDR3 is 13 residues long. CDR1 is LNHDA and CDR2 is SQIVND in the germline V gene (reference sequence). The CDR3 protein is CASSPGAAYEQYF. CDR3 DNA sequence: TGTGCCAGTAGCCCCGGGGCGGCCTACGAGCAGTACTTC. Variable domain in full (rest from reference TRBV19 and TRBJ2-7): DGGITQSPKYLFRKEGQNVTLSCEQNLNHDAMYWYRQDPGQGLRLIYYSQIVNDFQKGDIAEGYSVSREKKESFPLTVTSAQKNPTAFYLCASSPGAAYEQYFGPGTRLTVT.

The CDR3 nucleotides are TGTGCCAGCAGCTCCACCGGACTAGCGGGGAACAATGAGCAGTTCTTC. Protein sequence: CASSSTGLAGNNEQFF. V and J are TRBV5-4 and TRBJ2-1; 12 positions agree with TRBD2. V dropped 3 bases and J dropped 5; count of bases not matched to a gene: 6. Per germline, CDR1 SGHNT and CDR2 YYREEE (reference sequence). The CDR3 has 16 amino acids.

This chain links TRBV5-1 with TRBJ2-7; 10 bases map to TRBD2. Germline CDR1 is SGHRS and CDR2 is YFSETQ. V gave up 6 bases and J gave up 0 bases; unmatched junction bases: 3. This CDR3 region has 14 residues. This chain's CDR3 is CASTWTSGSYEQYF. CDR3 DNA: TGCGCCAGCACCTGGACTAGCGGCTCCTACGAGCAGTACTTC. The variable domain in full, completed from reference TRBV5-1 and TRBJ2-7, reads KAGVTQTPRYLIKTRGQQVTLSCSPISGHRSVSWYQQTPGQGLQFLFEYFSETQRNKGNFPGRFSGRQFSNSRSEMNVSTLELGDSALYLCASTWTSGSYEQYFGPGTRLTVT.

The rearrangement joins TRBV19 to TRBJ2-7; D possibly corresponds to TRBD2 (5 bases). Trimming shortened V by 5 bases and J by 7 bases, and 21 bases separated the two germline ends. Germline V gives CDR1 LNHDA, CDR2 SQIVND (reference sequence). This CDR3 is built from 15 residues. The CDR3 DNA reads TGTGCCAGTAGTCCCACGCGTGCGGGCCGGTGGGAGCAGTACTTC. It specifies CASSPTRAGRWEQYF.

This clone was observed a single time. The chain carries TRBV6-5 and TRBJ2-1, with D perhaps given as TRBD1 or TRBD2 (5 bases each). Germline CDR1 MNHEY, CDR2 SVGAGI. The CDR3 runs 12 residues. Trimming shortened V by 6 bases and J by 4 bases, and 7 bases separated the two germline ends. CDR3 sequence (DNA): TGTGCCAGCAGGGGACCATACAATGAGCAGTTCTTC. This translates into CASRGPYNEQFF.

V gene TRBV28 combines with J gene TRBJ2-7; tentative D call: TRBD2 (5 bases). CDR1 is MDHEN, CDR2 SYDVKM, per germline. Trimming shortened V by 3 bases and J by 0 bases, and 18 bases separated the two germline ends. The CDR3 consists of 17 residues. The CDR3 sequence is CASSFGGMRHNSYEQYF. CDR3 bases: TGTGCCAGCAGTTTCGGAGGCATGCGGCACAACTCCTACGAGCAGTACTTC.